Listed here is a single TCR beta chain. Its antigen is still unknown. PCR involved 60 Vbeta and 13 Jbeta primers. Generated by immunoSEQ multiplex PCR, the TCRdb table keeps only in-frame clones and is missing some. This sample has approximately 140,000 clones, with about three quarters found just once. From germline, CDR1 is SGHVS and CDR2 FQNEAQ. The CDR3 covers 13 residues. V dropped 2 bases and J dropped 8 bases, with 12 bases sitting between them. These data come from a study of cytomegalovirus exposure and HLA in healthy donors. In the study overall: T cells numbering about 180 million yielded approximately 100 million unique TCR beta sequences in an earlier analysis.

Study-level results: One cluster of highly shared sequence variants probably arose as a sequencing artifact.

This clonotype originated in a woman aged 55-75 years in good health and CMV-seropositive. Sample: PBMCs. The rearrangement uses TRBV7-8 and TRBJ1-2, with D unresolved. CDR3 sequence reads: CASSLPTAVGYTF. In nucleotides, the CDR3 is TGTGCCAGCAGCTTACCCACAGCGGTAGGCTACACCTTC.